This is a list of T cell receptor beta chains from one sample in a study of T-cell memory formation after mild COVID-19. MiXCR, applied by TCRdb to the 5' RACE reads, yields one record per CDR3 protein. The data show some 450,000 distinct CDR3 sequences, 20% seen once. The sample consisted of PBMCs or a T cell subset sorted from them (not recorded which). These receptors were collected from an adult woman who had mild COVID-19 (a few samples of this study predate the infection). Cell type and time point are not known. Both conserved end residues are part of each CDR3. The order of the fields is J gene, V gene, D gene, clone size, CDR3 DNA, CDR3 protein. A D gene is named only where the DNA matches it firmly. Clone sizes are given selectively: once, few, many, or a class where the clone is expanded.

TRBJ2-5 | TRBV4-1 | NA | few | TGCGCCAGCAGCCCCCTAAGGGAGACCCAAGAGACCCAGTACTTC | CASSPLRETQETQYF
TRBJ2-7 | TRBV5-1 | NA | NA | TGCGCCAGCAGCTTCGCGACGGGCTCCTACGAGCAGTACTTC | CASSFATGSYEQYF
TRBJ2-7 | TRBV10-3 | TRBD2 | NA | TGTGCCATCAGACTAGCGGAGGCCTACGAGCAGTACTTC | CAIRLAEAYEQYF
TRBJ1-1 | TRBV5-1 | TRBD1 | few | TGCGCCAGCAAAGGACAGGGGGTGAACACTGAAGCTTTCTTT | CASKGQGVNTEAFF
TRBJ2-5 | TRBV7-9 | NA | NA | TGTGCCAGCAGCGCCCAAGGCACGGGGGAGACCCAGTACTTC | CASSAQGTGETQYF
TRBJ1-5 | TRBV12-3/TRBV12-4 | TRBD1 | few | TGTGCCAGCACTACCGACAGGGAAGGCAATCAGCCCCAGCATTTT | CASTTDREGNQPQHF
TRBJ2-6 | TRBV4-2 | NA | NA | TGTGCCAGCAGCCAAGGGGGACAAATCTCTGGGGCCAACGTCCTGACTTTC | CASSQGGQISGANVLTF
TRBJ1-1 | TRBV7-9 | NA | few | TGTGCCAGCAGCCCCTCGACCTCCTGGGGGACTGAAGCTTTCTTT | CASSPSTSWGTEAFF
TRBJ1-1 | TRBV6-2/TRBV6-3 | TRBD1 | NA | TGTGCCAGCATGATAATCGCCGGGACAGTGAACACTGAAGCTTTCTTT | CASMIIAGTVNTEAFF
TRBJ2-7 | TRBV6-1 | NA | NA | TGTGCCAGCAGGAACCCTGTCCAGGGGTTCTACGAGCAGTACTTC | CASRNPVQGFYEQYF
TRBJ1-3 | TRBV19 | NA | NA | TGTGCCAGTATTGCCGGAAACTCTGGAAACACCATATATTTT | CASIAGNSGNTIYF
TRBJ1-1 | TRBV20-1 | NA | NA | TGCAGTGCTAGGAAATCAGGGGCCCCGAGGAGCATGAACACTGAAGCTTTCTTT | CSARKSGAPRSMNTEAFF
TRBJ2-3 | TRBV4-2 | TRBD2 | NA | TGTGCCAGCAGCCCGAGCCACCTAGCGGGAGAGACAGATACGCAGTATTTT | CASSPSHLAGETDTQYF
TRBJ1-6 | TRBV5-1 | NA | NA | TGCGCCAGCAGCTTGGGTGGCCGGAGGAATTCACCCCTCCACTTT | CASSLGGRRNSPLHF
TRBJ1-1 | TRBV5-1 | TRBD1 | NA | TGCGCCAGCAGCTTGGAGGGCGGGACAGGGATACCTGAAGCTTTCTTT | CASSLEGGTGIPEAFF